Each of the 11 T cell receptor beta chains below was sequenced from the same sample in a study of radiation and T cells in renal cell carcinoma. Time point indicated: blood 4 weeks post-SBRT, at nephrectomy. As for treatment: 15 Gy SBRT to primary tumor, nephrectomy 4 weeks later. Profiling relied on immunoSEQ multiplex PCR, and the TCRdb table lists in-frame clones only, not all of them. Of tens of thousands of clones in the sample, around 81% were seen once. The specimen was blood, collected from a patient whose treatment included radiotherapy and nephrectomy. Every receptor here comes from a man between 45 and 60 years old with renal cell carcinoma.

This clone has a single count. This sequence joins TRBV5-5 and TRBJ2-2, with no clear D. V lost 0 bases and J lost 3, with 12 bases in between. The germline V gene encodes CDR1 SGHKS and CDR2 YYEKEE (reference sequence). The CDR3 is 16 residues long. DNA for the CDR3: TGTGCCAGCAGCTTGGGACACCTATTGTACACCGGGGAGCTGTTTTTT. It yields the protein CASSLGHLLYTGELFF.

The chain uses TRBV27 and TRBJ2-7, with a possible D match to TRBD2 (5 bases). The germline gives CDR1 MNHEY, CDR2 SMNVEV (reference sequence). Trimming removed 7 bases at V and 2 bases at J, with 12 bases between. The CDR3 length is 13 residues. Here the CDR3 DNA reads TGTGCCAGCACCCCGGGATACCCCTACGAGCAGTACTTC. Its protein product is CASTPGYPYEQYF.

The chain joins TRBV5-1 to TRBJ2-3, with 13 nucleotides matching TRBD2. The V segment lost 4 bases and the J segment 11 bases; nucleotides outside the gene matches: 13. CDR3 length equals 16 residues. Looked up from germline, CDR1 is SGHRS and CDR2 is YFSETQ. The CDR3 region is CASSTRLAGGNSEQYF. The DNA for the CDR3 is TGCGCCAGCAGCACCAGACTAGCGGGGGGAAATTCTGAGCAGTATTTT.

This clone was observed a handful of times. The CDR3 is CASSRRDRGDGYTF. CDR3 DNA sequence: TGTGCCAGCAGCCGTAGGGACAGGGGGGATGGCTACACCTTC. The chain uses TRBV6-5 and TRBJ1-2; 11 bases are shared with TRBD1. In germline, CDR1 is MNHEY, CDR2 SVGAGI. V lost 6 bases to trimming and J lost 6 bases; unmatched junction nucleotides: 6. The CDR3 is 14 residues long.

This chain uses TRBV6-5 with TRBJ1-2; weak D call: TRBD1 (6 bases). Germline V gene lookup returns CDR1 MNHEY and CDR2 SVGAGI. The CDR3 is 14 amino acids. Trimming pared 2 bases from V and 2 bases from J, leaving 9 bases between. The CDR3 nucleotides are TGTGCCAGCAGTTACGACAGGTTGAACTATGGCTACACCTTC. Amino acids: CASSYDRLNYGYTF.

This rearrangement joins TRBV30 to TRBJ1-1, with a possible D match to TRBD1 (6 bases). Germline loops: CDR1 GTSNPN, CDR2 SVGIG (reference sequence). CDR3 length: 13 residues. The CDR3 protein is CAQTQGMHTEAFF. Here the CDR3 DNA reads TGTGCACAGACTCAGGGGATGCACACTGAAGCTTTCTTT.

In its sample, this clone was seen a few times. V and J are TRBV6-5 and TRBJ2-5; 7 bases map to TRBD1. The CDR3 has 14 amino acids. Germline lookup yields CDR1 MNHEY and CDR2 SVGAGI. V trimming: 4 bases; J trimming: 1 base; junction bases outside the gene matches: 3. Here the CDR3 reads CASSWTGFQETQYF. The CDR3 DNA sequence: TGTGCCAGCAGTTGGACAGGATTCCAAGAGACCCAGTACTTC.

The chain joins TRBV19 to TRBJ2-5; 11 bases line up with TRBD2. V gave up 5 bases and J gave up 4 bases; unmatched junction bases: 3. CDR3 length equals 14 residues. Germline CDR1 LNHDA, CDR2 SQIVND (reference sequence). This chain's CDR3 is CASSWGTSGETQYF. CDR3 in DNA: TGTGCCAGTAGTTGGGGGACTAGCGGAGAGACCCAGTACTTC.

This clone has only one observation. The J gene is TRBJ2-1, the V gene TRBV11-2; D gene unclear. Trimming left V 1 base short and J 9 bases short, with 4 bases between. Germline V gene lookup returns CDR1 SGHAT and CDR2 FQNNGV. The CDR3 contains 11 residues. The CDR3 region is CASSLGGEQFF. DNA of the CDR3: TGTGCCAGCAGCTTAGGGGGTGAGCAGTTCTTC.

This chain connects TRBV7-6 to TRBJ1-1, with a possible D match to TRBD1 (5 bases). The CDR3 covers 16 residues. The germline V gene encodes CDR1 SGHVS and CDR2 FNYEAQ. V gave up 2 bases and J gave up 1 base, with 14 bases separating them. The CDR3 is CASSLWGGAGNTEAFF. CDR3 nucleotides: TGTGCCAGCAGCTTATGGGGCGGAGCGGGGAACACTGAAGCTTTCTTT.

This clone occurred a few times. The chain joins TRBV7-8 to TRBJ1-1, with TRBD1 as a possible D gene (6 bases). The V end lost 3 bases, the J end lost 7 bases, and 15 bases lay between the germline ends. The V gene's germline CDR1 is SGHVS and CDR2 FQNEAQ. CDR3 size: 14 residues. The CDR3 DNA reads TGTGCCAGCAGCTTCGACGGACAGATGTATGAAGCTTTCTTT. Its translation is CASSFDGQMYEAFF.